Shown below are 16 T cell receptor beta chains from a single sample sequenced in a study of control samples from healthy donors and cancer patients. Only in-frame clones appear in the TCRdb table, and some are missing; sequencing was by immunoSEQ multiplex PCR. This table has approximately 170,000 clones, 90% appearing once. Sample: blood. Receptor source: a woman aged 45-60 years in good health.

This chain connects TRBV30 to TRBJ1-3; no reliable D call. Trimming left V 1 base short and J 4 bases short, with 5 bases between. Germline V gene data show CDR1 as GTSNPN and CDR2 as SVGIG (reference sequence). This CDR3 spans 12 amino acids. CDR3 coding DNA: TGTGCCTGGAGTGCACAGGGAAACACCATATATTTT. Translation: CAWSAQGNTIYF.

The gene calls are TRBV11-2 and TRBJ1-1; the D is unclear. The V gene lost 3 bases and the J gene lost 2 bases, with 13 bases spanning the gap. The CDR3 is made up of 15 amino acids. The germline CDR1 and CDR2 sequences are SGHAT and FQNNGV. CDR3 bases: TGTGCCAGCAGCTTCCGATACCTGATAAACACTGAAGCTTTCTTT. It yields the protein CASSFRYLINTEAFF.

This chain links TRBV5-1 with TRBJ1-5; TRBD1 aligns across 8 bases. Germline assignment: CDR1 SGHRS and CDR2 YFSETQ. V was clipped by 4 bases and J by 5 bases; unmatched bases: 5. The CDR3 runs to 14 residues. The CDR3: CASSPTDRDQPQHF. DNA of the CDR3: TGCGCCAGCAGCCCCACGGACAGGGATCAGCCCCAGCATTTT.

This chain joins TRBV5-5 and TRBJ1-4; D remains ambiguous. The V end lost 2 bases, the J end lost 11 bases, and 10 bases lay between the germline ends. This CDR3 contains 12 residues. Germline CDR1 SGHKS, CDR2 YYEKEE (reference sequence). The CDR3 DNA sequence: TGTGCCAGCAGCTTAGTCGAGCGGAAACTGTTTTTT. Translation gives CASSLVERKLFF.

This chain uses TRBV9 with TRBJ1-1, with a tentative D call TRBD1 (6 bases). Germline V gives CDR1 SGDLS, CDR2 YYNGEE. CDR3 length: 14 amino acids. The V end was cut by 4 bases, the J end by 0 bases, with 10 bases between. This CDR3 is CASSLTGMNTEAFF. CDR3 DNA sequence: TGTGCCAGCAGCTTAACAGGGATGAACACTGAAGCTTTCTTT.

The chain has TRBV6-6 and TRBJ1-4, with D hard to call. The CDR3 is 14 amino acids. The germline gives CDR1 MNHNY, CDR2 SVGAGI (reference sequence). V gave up 6 bases and J gave up 3 bases, with 11 bases separating them. CDR3 residues: CASSSLGSNEKLFF. Here the CDR3 DNA reads TGTGCCAGCAGCAGCCTGGGGTCTAATGAAAAACTGTTTTTT.

This sequence joins TRBV21-1 and TRBJ1-2. TRBV21-1 is shown as a pseudogene. This CDR3 is 15 amino acids long. The CDR3 loop is CASSKANQLIWGYTF. CDR3 DNA sequence: TGTGCCAGCAGCAAAGCAAACCAGCTAATCTGGGGCTACACCTTC.

This clone was observed a single time. The same CDR3 is also encoded by other DNA sequences in this sample. In DNA, the CDR3 is TGTGCCAGCAGTTACCCAGGCCTCTACGAGCAGTACTTC. Translating gives CASSYPGLYEQYF. The rearrangement uses TRBV6-6 and TRBJ2-7; D is undetermined. The CDR3 runs to 13 residues. The germline V gene has CDR1 MNHNY and CDR2 SVGAGI (reference sequence). V was trimmed by 2 bases and J by 3 bases, leaving 8 bases between them.

The DNA of the CDR3 is TGTGCCAGCAGGCACGATACAGGCAACTCCTACGAGCAGTACTTC. Translating gives CASRHDTGNSYEQYF. The chain combines TRBV7-2 with TRBJ2-7; D possibly corresponds to TRBD1 (5 bases). This CDR3 has 15 residues. Germline V gives CDR1 SGHTA, CDR2 FQGNSA. With 6 bases removed from V and 0 bases from J, the gap between germline ends came to 15 bases.

This chain links TRBV3-1 (or the pseudogene TRBV3-2) with TRBJ2-5; a possible D gene is TRBD1 (7 bases). V was trimmed by 1 base and J by 4 bases, leaving 16 bases between them. Germline V gives CDR1 LGHDT, CDR2 YNNKEL (reference sequence). The CDR3 runs 16 residues. CDR3 loop: CASSQAGVRGLETQYF. The CDR3 region has the DNA TGTGCCAGCAGCCAAGCGGGGGTTAGGGGGCTAGAGACCCAGTACTTC.

The genes are TRBV6-5 and TRBJ2-3; possibly TRBD1 for D (5 bases). CDR1 and CDR2 from the germline V gene are MNHEY and SVGAGI. Deletions cut 10 bases from V and 0 bases from J, with 14 bases between. The CDR3 has 14 residues. This CDR3 reads CATSQGFSTDTQYF. CDR3 nucleotides: TGTGCCACCTCGCAGGGATTTAGCACAGATACGCAGTATTTT.

The chain joins TRBV6-6 to TRBJ2-7; TRBD2 matches 9 bases. This CDR3 contains 15 residues. The V gene's germline CDR1 is MNHNY and CDR2 SVGAGI (reference sequence). The junction had 6 bases not matched to a gene; V was cut back by 6 bases and J by 0 bases. CDR3 protein: CASSRTSVLSYEQYF. The CDR3 DNA follows: TGTGCCAGCAGCCGGACTAGCGTCCTCTCCTACGAGCAGTACTTC.

A single count supports this clone. This chain connects TRBV6-4 to TRBJ2-1, with 9 bases identical to TRBD2. The CDR3 sequence is 14 residues long. Unmatched junction bases numbered 11, after V lost 11 bases and J lost 6 bases. The germline gives CDR1 MRHNA, CDR2 SNTAGT. The CDR3: CAGTRGGRGNEQFF. CDR3 sequence (DNA): TGTGCCGGAACGCGGGGGGGCCGCGGCAATGAGCAGTTCTTC.

This chain connects TRBV5-4 to TRBJ1-1; D is perhaps TRBD1 (5 bases). Germline loops: CDR1 SGHNT, CDR2 YYREEE (reference sequence). Trimming cost V 6 bases and J 6 bases, with 18 bases left between them. CDR3 size: 14 residues. The CDR3 nucleotides are TGTGCCAGCACCGCAGCCGGGGCCGGAGCTGAAGCTTTCTTT. The encoded protein is CASTAAGAGAEAFF.

The chain employs TRBV6-1 and TRBJ1-5; D ambiguous. Germline lookup yields CDR1 MNHNS and CDR2 SASEGT. The CDR3 has 13 amino acids. V was clipped by 3 bases and J by 5 bases, with 8 bases between them. Here the CDR3 reads CASSEDPYQPQHF. The DNA of the CDR3 is TGTGCCAGCAGTGAGGACCCCTATCAGCCCCAGCATTTT.

This rearrangement joins TRBV6-2 or TRBV6-3 to TRBJ1-5, with D tentatively TRBD1 (5 bases). The CDR3 has 17 amino acids. Germline V gives CDR1 MNHEY, CDR2 SVGEGT. The V end was cut by 6 bases, the J end by 4 bases, with 22 bases between. The CDR3 DNA is TGTGCCAGCAGCCTCTCTCGACGGGGGACGCCGAATCAGCCCCAGCATTTT. This sequence encodes CASSLSRRGTPNQPQHF.